Reported below is one T cell receptor (beta chain). Its antigen remains unknown. These data originate in a study of CD8 T cells in Susac syndrome. Study in general: The Susac syndrome patients were therapy-naive, on corticosteroids, or on intravenous immunoglobulin alone at blood draw. Study-wide points: The CD4+ T cell repertoire of patients with Susac syndrome showed no detectable clonal expansion.

In contrast to the negatively isolated CD8+ and CD4+ T cells, TEMRA cells were FACS-enriched. Random hexamers served to reverse transcribe roughly 0.45 to 1 ug RNA. Amplification of TCR beta CDR3 was carried out by immunoSEQ multiplex PCR, which covered 54 Vbeta and 13 Jbeta segments. TCRdb reanalysed the immunoSEQ multiplex PCR reads using MiXCR and keeps one entry per CDR3 protein. Of roughly 220,000 distinct CDR3 sequences listed, approximately 94% are singletons. This clonotype originated in a human donor with Susac syndrome. Sequencing was done on a sample of CD4+ T cells from PBMCs.

This CDR3 reads CSAKPGTNEKLFF. CDR3 coding DNA: TGCAGTGCTAAGCCCGGCACTAATGAAAAACTGTTTTTT. The V gene is TRBV20-1, the J gene TRBJ1-4, with D hard to call. The germline V gene has CDR1 DFQATT and CDR2 SNEGSKA (reference sequence). Trimming removed 4 bases from V and 2 bases from J, with 8 bases in between. The CDR3 length is 13 residues.